The clone carrying this T cell receptor (beta chain) turned up a few times. The sample is drawn from a study of blood T cell repertoires in COVID-19. Overall study context: Both acute and convalescent COVID-19 samples were obtained from the United States, Italy and Spain.

Trimming cost V 0 bases and J 3 bases, with 9 bases left between them. This CDR3 has 15 residues. The germline V gene encodes CDR1 MDHEN and CDR2 SYDVKM. Study processing details: Scientists estimated how many nucleated cells there were by amplifying reference gene primers. TCRdb keeps only in-frame clones here, not all; method: immunoSEQ multiplex PCR. Clone size and V and J calls were adopted from that table, with D and trimming inferred from the DNA. The sample lists tens of thousands of clones; 84% were seen once. The sample comprised peripheral blood. This TCR was recovered from a man aged 55-75 years with acute or convalescent COVID-19. J is TRBJ1-5 and V is TRBV28; D is perhaps TRBD1 (6 bases). CDR3 in DNA: TGTGCCAGCAGTTTATGGGACAGTGACAATCAGCCCCAGCATTTT. It yields the protein CASSLWDSDNQPQHF. The full variable domain, completed using reference TRBV28 and TRBJ1-5, is DVKVTQSSRYLVKRTGEKVFLECVQDMDHENMFWYRQDPGLGLRLIYFSYDVKMKEKGDIPEGYSVSREKKERFSLILESASTNQTSMYLCASSLWDSDNQPQHFGDGTRLSIL.